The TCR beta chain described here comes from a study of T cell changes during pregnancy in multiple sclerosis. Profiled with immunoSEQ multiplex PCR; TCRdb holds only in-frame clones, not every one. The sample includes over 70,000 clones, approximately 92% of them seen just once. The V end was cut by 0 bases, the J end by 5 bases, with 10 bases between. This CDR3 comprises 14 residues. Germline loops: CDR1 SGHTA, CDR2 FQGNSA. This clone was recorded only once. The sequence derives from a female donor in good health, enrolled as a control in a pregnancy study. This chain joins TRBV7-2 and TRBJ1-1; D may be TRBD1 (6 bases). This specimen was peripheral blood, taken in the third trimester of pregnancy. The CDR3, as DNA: TGTGCCAGCAGCTTAGCGGGGGCGGGTACTGAAGCTTTCTTT. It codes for CASSLAGAGTEAFF.